These T cell receptor beta chains were read from a single sample in a study of T-cell memory formation after mild COVID-19. TCRdb redid the calling of the 5' RACE reads with MiXCR, one entry per CDR3 protein. Among more than 450,000 distinct CDR3 sequences listed, roughly 18% were seen once. Sample: PBMCs or a T cell subset sorted from them (not recorded which). These TCRs come from an adult woman who had mild COVID-19 (a few samples of this study predate the infection). Cell type and time point are not known. Each CDR3 is given with its conserved first and last residue. Each record gives: clone size, D gene, V gene, J gene, CDR3 protein, CDR3 DNA. The D gene is left open where the match is weak. Clone size appears in some rows only: once, few, many, or a class for an expanded clone.

size: few; D: .; V: TRBV4-1; J: TRBJ2-3; CDR3: CASSQDPRGFPRTQYF; DNA: TGCGCCAGCAGCCAAGATCCCCGGGGGTTTCCCAGGACGCAGTATTTT
size: many; D: TRBD2; V: TRBV5-1; J: TRBJ2-1; CDR3: CASSWTSGRDEQFF; DNA: TGCGCCAGCAGCTGGACTAGCGGGAGGGATGAGCAGTTCTTC
size: .; D: .; V: TRBV6-2/TRBV6-3; J: TRBJ2-1; CDR3: CASTLDSTSYNEQFF; DNA: TGTGCCAGCACCTTGGACAGTACCTCCTACAATGAGCAGTTCTTC
size: few; D: .; V: TRBV2; J: TRBJ2-2; CDR3: CASDSTPGELFF; DNA: TGTGCCAGCGATTCCACCCCGGGGGAGCTGTTTTTT
size: few; D: .; V: TRBV12-3/TRBV12-4; J: TRBJ2-1; CDR3: CASSRLGQYNEQFF; DNA: TGTGCCAGCAGTCGACTAGGGCAATACAATGAGCAGTTCTTC
size: few; D: .; V: TRBV20-1; J: TRBJ1-2; CDR3: CSAIGVYYGYTF; DNA: TGCAGTGCTATAGGGGTTTACTATGGCTACACCTTC
size: .; D: TRBD2; V: TRBV7-2; J: TRBJ2-1; CDR3: CASSPRRAGGTYNEQFF; DNA: TGTGCCAGCAGCCCCCGGCGAGCGGGGGGGACCTACAATGAGCAGTTCTTC
size: .; D: TRBD1; V: TRBV4-1; J: TRBJ1-3; CDR3: CASSQERQGSGNTIYF; DNA: TGCGCCAGCAGCCAAGAGAGACAGGGGTCTGGAAACACCATATATTTT
size: .; D: .; V: TRBV27; J: TRBJ2-1; CDR3: CASSLFSPGNEQFF; DNA: TGTGCCAGCAGTTTATTCTCCCCGGGCAATGAGCAGTTCTTC
size: few; D: TRBD2; V: TRBV7-2; J: TRBJ2-5; CDR3: CASSTLRLAGGLETQYF; DNA: TGTGCCAGCAGCACCCTGAGGCTAGCGGGGGGGCTGGAGACCCAGTACTTC
size: .; D: .; V: TRBV6-6; J: TRBJ1-1; CDR3: CASSYSMSGGPKTEAFF; DNA: TGTGCCAGCAGTTACTCGATGTCAGGAGGGCCCAAGACTGAAGCTTTCTTT
size: .; D: .; V: TRBV7-8; J: TRBJ1-1; CDR3: CASSLAIGFQTRGANTEAFF; DNA: TGTGCCAGCAGCTTAGCGATCGGGTTCCAGACCCGTGGGGCTAACACTGAAGCTTTCTTT
size: few; D: .; V: TRBV3-1; J: TRBJ2-3; CDR3: CASSQDPIADTQYF; DNA: TGTGCCAGCAGCCAAGACCCGATAGCAGATACGCAGTATTTT
size: .; D: .; V: TRBV28; J: TRBJ1-5; CDR3: CASSLHSLGGNQPQHF; DNA: TGTGCCAGCAGTTTACATAGTCTGGGGGGCAATCAGCCCCAGCATTTT
size: .; D: .; V: TRBV5-1; J: TRBJ2-1; CDR3: CASSLVLDYNEQFF; DNA: TGCGCCAGCAGCTTGGTGCTGGATTACAATGAGCAGTTCTTC
size: once; D: TRBD2; V: TRBV7-8; J: TRBJ2-1; CDR3: CASRPGLGVYNEQFF; DNA: TGTGCCAGCAGACCGGGACTAGGGGTTTACAATGAGCAGTTCTTC
size: many; D: .; V: TRBV6-5; J: TRBJ1-5; CDR3: CASSTQQNQPQHF; DNA: TGTGCCAGCAGTACCCAGCAAAATCAGCCCCAGCATTTT
size: few; D: TRBD2; V: TRBV9; J: TRBJ2-3; CDR3: CASSASGDFTDTQYF; DNA: TGTGCCAGCAGCGCTAGCGGGGACTTCACAGATACGCAGTATTTT
size: many; D: .; V: TRBV12-3/TRBV12-4; J: TRBJ2-1; CDR3: CASSLGLNWAEQFF; DNA: TGTGCCAGCAGTTTAGGCCTTAACTGGGCGGAGCAGTTCTTC
size: few; D: .; V: TRBV20-1; J: TRBJ2-5; CDR3: CSAPHMKHGVPETQYF; DNA: TGCAGTGCTCCCCACATGAAGCACGGGGTCCCGGAGACCCAGTACTTC
size: few; D: TRBD2; V: TRBV19; J: TRBJ2-1; CDR3: CATAGALREQFF; DNA: TGTGCCACTGCGGGAGCCTTACGTGAGCAGTTCTTC
size: many; D: .; V: TRBV7-3; J: TRBJ2-3; CDR3: CASSSGTGDTQYF; DNA: TGTGCCAGCAGCAGTGGGACCGGAGATACGCAGTATTTT
size: .; D: .; V: TRBV24-1; J: TRBJ2-7; CDR3: CATSDSASYEQYF; DNA: TGTGCCACCAGTGATTCTGCTTCGTACGAGCAGTACTTC
size: few; D: TRBD1; V: TRBV6-5; J: TRBJ1-1; CDR3: CASSYIRQGLNTEAFF; DNA: TGTGCCAGCAGTTACATCAGACAGGGGCTGAACACTGAAGCTTTCTTT
size: .; D: .; V: TRBV20-1; J: TRBJ2-1; CDR3: CSASSGRTYNEQFF; DNA: TGCAGTGCTAGTTCAGGGAGAACCTACAATGAGCAGTTCTTC
size: .; D: .; V: TRBV20-1; J: TRBJ1-5; CDR3: CSARVRGRDSNQPQHF; DNA: TGCAGTGCTAGAGTTCGGGGACGGGATAGCAATCAGCCCCAGCATTTT
size: few; D: TRBD1; V: TRBV12-3/TRBV12-4; J: TRBJ2-5; CDR3: CASSVSMGQGYETQYF; DNA: TGTGCCAGCAGTGTTAGCATGGGACAGGGCTACGAGACCCAGTACTTC
size: .; D: TRBD2; V: TRBV7-2; J: TRBJ2-1; CDR3: CASSLESLAGVPFF; DNA: TGTGCCAGCAGCTTAGAATCCCTAGCGGGAGTCCCGTTCTTC
size: .; D: .; V: TRBV4-3; J: TRBJ2-7; CDR3: CASSEGADFPYEQYF; DNA: TGCGCCAGCAGCGAGGGAGCGGACTTTCCCTACGAGCAGTACTTC
size: .; D: .; V: TRBV11-2; J: TRBJ2-6; CDR3: CASSFGRSSGANVLTF; DNA: TGTGCCAGCAGCTTTGGACGGTCCTCTGGGGCCAACGTCCTGACTTTC
size: .; D: .; V: TRBV18; J: TRBJ1-5; CDR3: CASSLWQDDQPQHF; DNA: TGTGCCAGCTCCCTGTGGCAGGACGATCAGCCCCAGCATTTT
size: few; D: .; V: TRBV5-1; J: TRBJ2-3; CDR3: CASSQPPHTDTQYF; DNA: TGCGCCAGCAGCCAACCACCCCACACAGATACGCAGTATTTT
size: many; D: .; V: TRBV2; J: TRBJ2-7; CDR3: CASTDGESYEQYF; DNA: TGTGCCAGCACCGACGGGGAATCCTACGAGCAGTACTTC
size: .; D: .; V: TRBV24-1; J: TRBJ2-3; CDR3: CATQGPKDFTDTQYF; DNA: TGTGCCACCCAAGGGCCTAAAGATTTCACAGATACGCAGTATTTT
size: few; D: .; V: TRBV19; J: TRBJ1-1; CDR3: CASSIGQGGNTEAFF; DNA: TGTGCCAGTAGTATTGGGCAGGGTGGGAACACTGAAGCTTTCTTT
size: .; D: .; V: TRBV6-5; J: TRBJ1-3; CDR3: CASSYLNSGNTIYF; DNA: TGTGCCAGCAGTTACCTCAACTCTGGAAACACCATATATTTT
size: .; D: .; V: TRBV24-1; J: TRBJ2-5; CDR3: CATSDVRADQETQYF; DNA: TGTGCCACCAGTGATGTGAGGGCAGATCAAGAGACCCAGTACTTC
size: few; D: TRBD2; V: TRBV7-6; J: TRBJ2-2; CDR3: CASSLPRTSGAIGELFF; DNA: TGTGCCAGCAGCTTACCCCGGACTAGCGGGGCTATCGGGGAGCTGTTTTTT
size: .; D: .; V: TRBV5-1; J: TRBJ2-5; CDR3: CASSLAGAGVEETQYF; DNA: TGCGCCAGCAGCTTGGCCGGTGCCGGGGTCGAAGAGACCCAGTACTTC
size: few; D: .; V: TRBV9; J: TRBJ2-3; CDR3: CASSVEGVSSTDTQYF; DNA: TGTGCCAGCAGCGTAGAGGGAGTGTCTAGCACAGATACGCAGTATTTT
size: few; D: TRBD2; V: TRBV11-2; J: TRBJ2-1; CDR3: CASSLGGTSGSNEQFF; DNA: TGTGCCAGCAGTTTGGGGGGGACTAGCGGGAGCAATGAGCAGTTCTTC
size: .; D: TRBD1; V: TRBV11-2; J: TRBJ2-1; CDR3: CASSHRQGSFYNEQFF; DNA: TGTGCCAGCAGCCACCGACAGGGGAGCTTCTACAATGAGCAGTTCTTC
size: .; D: .; V: TRBV19; J: TRBJ2-7; CDR3: CASSIVLEYEQYF; DNA: TGTGCCAGTAGTATTGTACTTGAGTACGAGCAGTACTTC
size: many; D: .; V: TRBV20-1; J: TRBJ2-7; CDR3: CSASPAFLPSYEQYF; DNA: TGCAGTGCTAGTCCAGCGTTTTTACCTTCCTACGAGCAGTACTTC
size: few; D: TRBD2; V: TRBV12-3/TRBV12-4; J: TRBJ2-7; CDR3: CASSLGLAGSSSYEQYF; DNA: TGTGCCAGCAGTTTAGGCCTAGCGGGTTCAAGCTCCTACGAGCAGTACTTC
size: few; D: TRBD1; V: TRBV29-1; J: TRBJ1-1; CDR3: CSVERTGTEAFF; DNA: TGCAGCGTTGAGAGGACAGGAACTGAAGCTTTCTTT
size: .; D: .; V: TRBV10-3; J: TRBJ2-6; CDR3: CAISDPISGANVLTF; DNA: TGTGCCATCAGTGACCCAATCTCTGGGGCCAACGTCCTGACTTTC
size: .; D: .; V: TRBV7-9; J: TRBJ2-3; CDR3: CASSLKWTPGVEDTQYF; DNA: TGTGCCAGCAGCTTAAAATGGACACCAGGGGTCGAGGATACGCAGTATTTT
size: .; D: .; V: TRBV7-6; J: TRBJ2-2; CDR3: CASSPVATGTVRELFF; DNA: TGTGCCAGCAGCCCCGTGGCGACGGGAACAGTAAGGGAGCTGTTTTTT
size: .; D: .; V: TRBV5-8; J: TRBJ1-5; CDR3: CASSLGTKGGSNQPQHF; DNA: TGTGCCAGCAGCTTGGGGACCAAAGGAGGGTCCAATCAGCCCCAGCATTTT
size: .; D: .; V: TRBV18; J: TRBJ1-2; CDR3: CASSPPFRVPNYGYTF; DNA: TGTGCCAGCTCACCACCTTTTCGGGTACCTAACTATGGCTACACCTTC